This is a list of T cell receptor beta chains from one sample in a study of radiation and T cells in renal cell carcinoma. Some clones are missing from TCRdb's copy, which holds only in-frame ones; the method was immunoSEQ multiplex PCR. Found here are 150,000 or so clones, approximately 90% of them singletons; the top ten hold 4.1%. The sample consisted of blood, taken from a patient whose treatment included radiotherapy and nephrectomy. The receptors were sampled from a woman aged 70-85 years with renal cell carcinoma. Both conserved end residues are part of each CDR3. D genes are given only for firm matches. Clone size is not always given. Where it is, it says once, few, many or a class for expanded clones.

d_gene	v_gene	abundance	j_gene	CDR3nt	CDR3aa
.	TRBV7-9	.	TRBJ1-4	TGTGCCAGCAGGGACGGGCCCTCGGGGGGAAAACTGTTTTTT	CASRDGPSGGKLFF
TRBD1	TRBV9	.	TRBJ1-2	TGTGCCAGCAGCCCCGGGACAGGGGGCGATGGCTACACCTTC	CASSPGTGGDGYTF
.	TRBV4-1	few	TRBJ2-1	TGCGCCAGCAGCCAAGATCTGGGGCGGACAGATAAGGTCGGCAATGAGCAGTTCTTC	CASSQDLGRTDKVGNEQFF
TRBD2	TRBV4-2	.	TRBJ2-4	TGTGCCAGCAGCCAATCTCCGGGGGGGCCAGGTAACGCCAAAAACATTCAGTACTTC	CASSQSPGGPGNAKNIQYF
.	TRBV2	.	TRBJ2-5	TGTGCCAGCACGGCTAGCAGGGAGACCCAGTACTTC	CASTASRETQYF
.	TRBV9	.	TRBJ1-2	TGTGCCAGCAGCGTAGGGGCCCAGGTTCACTATGGCTACACCTTC	CASSVGAQVHYGYTF
TRBD1	TRBV4-2	.	TRBJ1-2	TGTGCCAGCAGCCAACTCTTGTCCTTCGTTCAGGGGGAGGGTGGCTACACCTTC	CASSQLLSFVQGEGGYTF
TRBD1	TRBV30	.	TRBJ1-3	TGTGCCTGGAGTCCCCCGGACAGGGCTGGAAACACCATATATTTT	CAWSPPDRAGNTIYF
.	TRBV18	.	TRBJ2-7	TGTGCCAGCTCTCCAGGTGGAGCAAGCTCCTACGAGCAGTACTTC	CASSPGGASSYEQYF
.	TRBV7-9	.	TRBJ2-7	TGTGCCAGCAGCCCCGACCGCGGCGGGTACGAGCAGTACTTC	CASSPDRGGYEQYF
.	TRBV15	.	TRBJ2-5	TGTGCCACCAGCAGAGACAGAGTCCAAGAGACCCAGTACTTC	CATSRDRVQETQYF
.	TRBV5-1	.	TRBJ1-5	TGCGCCAGCAGCTTAGAGTCCCGCAATCAGCCCCAGCATTTT	CASSLESRNQPQHF
.	TRBV4-1	.	TRBJ1-5	TGCGCCAGCAGCCAAGATTTGAAAACGGCCCAGCATTTT	CASSQDLKTAQHF
.	TRBV29-1	.	TRBJ2-5	TGCAGCGTTGTGACGGGGGCCGCGGAGACCCAGTACTTC	CSVVTGAAETQYF
TRBD1	TRBV7-2	.	TRBJ1-2	TGTGCCAGCAGCCCTTGGGACAGCCCTAACTATGGCTACACCTTC	CASSPWDSPNYGYTF
.	TRBV28	.	TRBJ2-3	TGTGCCAGCAGTCCGGACACAGATACGCAGTATTTT	CASSPDTDTQYF
.	TRBV7-2	.	TRBJ2-5	TGTGCCAGCAGCTTACCGCCTCCAGAGACCCAGTACTTC	CASSLPPPETQYF
.	TRBV27	once	TRBJ1-6	TGTGCCAGCAGTTTCGCCCCGGCGGTCAAATCACCCCTCCACTTT	CASSFAPAVKSPLHF
TRBD2	TRBV4-3	.	TRBJ2-1	TGCGCCAGCAGCCAAGGTCTAGCGGCGGCTGAGCAGTTCTTC	CASSQGLAAAEQFF
.	TRBV5-4	.	TRBJ2-1	TGTGCCAGCAGCTCAAACCGGGACTTTTACAATGAGCAGTTCTTC	CASSSNRDFYNEQFF